These 5 T cell receptor beta chains were sequenced from one sample in a study of T cell responses to AZD1222 COVID-19 vaccine (dated by TCRdb to 2020 to 2022). The library was built by means of the immunoSEQ multiplex PCR assay. What TCRdb holds here is the immuneACCESS table cut down to in-frame rearrangements. Part of the clones is not present; checked against another copy, under half of the missing clones reflect an unresolved V gene, and the others are unexplained. This sample comprises approximately 49,000 clones, around four fifths of them detected only once. The top ten clones comprise approximately 22% of the sample. Sample time point, as interpreted from the label and publication: baseline before first vaccination. This specimen's treatment or condition label, interpreted: meningococcal conjugate vaccine given as trial control. Here the sequenced sample was peripheral blood, taken on day 0 of MenACWY control vaccination. All receptors derive from an adult in good health.

The V and J genes are TRBV6-5 and TRBJ1-2, with TRBD1 identical over 10 bases. Trimming cost V 5 bases and J 4 bases; bases outside gene matches: 4. From germline, CDR1 is MNHEY and CDR2 SVGAGI. The CDR3 is 14 amino acids. The CDR3 spells CASSPDRGLYGYTF. DNA for the CDR3: TGTGCCAGCAGTCCCGACAGGGGGCTCTATGGCTACACCTTC.

CDR3 DNA sequence: TGTGCCAGCAGCTTAGAGGGACTAGCGGGGCTAGATACGCAGTATTTT. Translated, it gives CASSLEGLAGLDTQYF. The chain uses TRBV7-6 and TRBJ2-3; 13 bases are shared with TRBD2. Germline loops: CDR1 SGHVS, CDR2 FNYEAQ. The CDR3 has 16 amino acids. V lost 1 base to trimming and J lost 5 bases; unmatched junction nucleotides: 3.

This rearrangement joins TRBV28 to TRBJ1-2; TRBD1 matches 10 bases. Unmatched junction bases numbered 5, after V lost 3 bases and J lost 7 bases. CDR3 length: 14 residues. The germline CDR1 and CDR2 sequences are MDHEN and SYDVKM. The CDR3 here is CASSLGQGFAGYTF. The CDR3 DNA reads as TGTGCCAGCAGTTTGGGACAGGGGTTTGCTGGCTACACCTTC.

The V call is TRBV6-5, the J call TRBJ2-2; TRBD1 matches at 9 bases. CDR1 is MNHEY and CDR2 is SVGAGI in the germline V gene. The CDR3 is 15 amino acids. Unmatched junction bases numbered 8, after V lost 5 bases and J lost 7 bases. CDR3 in DNA: TGTGCCAGCAGTCACGGACAGGGGAGAGGCGGGGAGCTGTTTTTT. This gives the protein CASSHGQGRGGELFF.

This chain links TRBV7-8 with TRBJ1-2; 11 positions match TRBD1. The CDR3 loop spans 15 amino acids. After removal of 5 bases from V and 1 base from J, the junction contained 3 bases not matched to a gene. CDR1 and CDR2 (germline): SGHVS, FQNEAQ. CDR3 protein: CASSPGTGGNYGYTF. The CDR3 DNA reads TGTGCCAGCAGCCCCGGGACAGGGGGTAACTATGGCTACACCTTC.